This T cell receptor beta chain was found in a study of cytomegalovirus exposure and HLA in healthy donors. V shed 4 bases and J shed 4 bases, with 10 bases lying between them. Germline V gene sequence: CDR1 SQVTM, CDR2 ANQGSEA. The CDR3 contains 12 residues. Method: immunoSEQ multiplex PCR; TCRdb's copy keeps in-frame clones and lacks some. The table shows around 240,000 clones, with nearly 90% occurring only once. V gene TRBV29-1 combines with J gene TRBJ2-5, with D possibly matching TRBD2 (5 bases). Sequenced material: PBMCs. The TCR sequence derives from a woman aged 18 to 35 in good health and CMV-seronegative. The CDR3 bases are TGCAGCGTTGTTCTGCTAGCAGAGACCCAGTACTTC. Its translation is CSVVLLAETQYF.